The rows below give T cell receptor beta chains drawn from one sample of a study of T cell responses to AZD1222 COVID-19 vaccine. Clones were sequenced by immunoSEQ multiplex PCR, and TCRdb holds only the in-frame ones, with some missing. In the table there are approximately 160,000 clones, around 93% of which are singletons. The sequencing used peripheral blood, collected on day 0 of AZD1222 vaccination. The receptors stem from an adult in good health. Each CDR3 is given without its conserved first and last residue.

TRBV5-1	TRBJ2-5	12	ASTSGTISETQY
TRBV28	TRBJ1-5	15	ASSLDRGPGSNQPQH
TRBV6-1	TRBJ2-1	13	ASSNSGEGYNEQF
TRBV7-9	TRBJ1-2	12	ASSSSKSDFGYT
TRBV6-5	TRBJ1-1	11	ASSYVGRTEAF
TRBV11-2	TRBJ2-7	14	ASRSFLAGASYEQY
TRBV7-2	TRBJ2-3	14	ASSSPYSRLTDTQY
TRBV7-2	TRBJ2-1	13	ASSVSGTSGWEQF
TRBV9	TRBJ2-3	15	ASSVNPWTSGTDTQY
TRBV12-5	TRBJ1-2	12	ASGSDGTSHGYT
TRBV5-1	TRBJ2-3	14	ASSRRTGIGTDTQY
TRBV7-3	TRBJ2-3	14	ASSSGLAGVGDTQY
TRBV3-1/TRBV3-2	TRBJ2-1	13	ASSRRPIEDNEQF
TRBV20-1	TRBJ2-7	11	SASPGDSYEQY
TRBV5-1	TRBJ1-2	14	ASSLVTGPANYGYT
TRBV5-1	TRBJ2-1	12	ASSPGTRGNEQF
TRBV27	TRBJ1-2	14	ASSSIGVDRGRGYT
TRBV30	TRBJ1-5	12	AWSKGASNQPQH
TRBV28	TRBJ1-2	11	ATRDRENYGYT
TRBV15	TRBJ1-5	13	ATSRDGTPGQPQH
TRBV11-1	TRBJ1-1	12	ASSLFSTNTEAF
TRBV10-3	TRBJ2-3	15	ATAGTSGTRSTDTQY
TRBV6-6	TRBJ2-5	12	ASTAGGGVETQY
TRBV25-1	TRBJ1-6	10	ASSESHTPLH
TRBV15	TRBJ2-7	13	ATSRDNQGNREQY
TRBV6-5	TRBJ2-3	9	ASSTTDTQY
TRBV28	TRBJ1-6	12	ATQTAIYNSPLH
TRBV27	TRBJ2-1	12	ASSLSGTYNEQF
TRBV7-9	TRBJ2-5	16	ASSQTQSGTGYRETQY
TRBV19	TRBJ2-7	13	ASSATGTGVHEQY
TRBV5-4	TRBJ1-1	12	ASTTGRKTTEAF
TRBV29-1	TRBJ1-4	12	SVGLQGAGEKLF
TRBV14	TRBJ2-7	13	ASRPAGTGSSEQY
TRBV12-2	TRBJ1-2	12	ASRDWDRGDGYT
TRBV6-1	TRBJ2-7	15	ASSKEGQPLVTYEQY
TRBV6-2/TRBV6-3	TRBJ2-7	10	ASSLTGGEQY
TRBV6-5	TRBJ2-7	12	ASSQDRGPYEQY
TRBV5-1	TRBJ1-4	12	ASSTISTNEKLF
TRBV19	TRBJ2-2	13	ASSTTSSRTGELF
TRBV6-1	TRBJ1-2	13	ASSDPGAIGYGYT
TRBV7-9	TRBJ2-3	13	ASSLGSGRSDTQY